This T cell receptor (beta chain) was identified during a study of CD8 T cells in ankylosing spondylitis. Study conclusions and caveats: Seemingly characteristic of ankylosing spondylitis blood was a TCR beta motif consisting of eight highly homologous variants.

The CDR3 length is 13 residues. Germline CDR1 reads SGHRS; CDR2 reads YFSETQ. Trimming removed 0 bases from V and 7 bases from J, with 11 bases in between. TCRdb re-analysed the 5' RACE reads in MiXCR, keeping a single row per CDR3 protein. The table has 650,000 to 800,000 distinct CDR3 sequences, around 20% seen once. To note about this clonotype: The antigen remains unidentified.

Input material: blood, either unsorted or a sorted T cell fraction (not recorded which). This chain joins TRBV5-1 and TRBJ2-7; TRBD2 is a possible D gene (5 bases). This clonotype was sampled from a male donor with ankylosing spondylitis. CDR3 in amino acids: CASSLGEGSEQYF. CDR3 nucleotide sequence: TGCGCCAGCAGCTTGGGTGAGGGCTCGGAGCAGTACTTC.